This TCR beta chain derives from a study of blood T cell repertoires in COVID-19. Overall study context: Sites across the United States, Italy and Spain contributed samples from acute and convalescent COVID-19.

J was trimmed by 13 bases and V by 1 base; bases with no gene match: 9. The CDR3 is made up of 16 amino acids. CDR1 LGHNT and CDR2 FRNRAP come from the germline V gene. Participants came from fewer than 25 US areas, aged about 18 to 89 years. What the recovered Cohort 3 donors had was two negative PCRs, clearance, or symptom resolution. In the study's own analysis: Estimates of nucleated cell counts were drawn from the amplification of reference gene primers. Here immunoSEQ multiplex PCR was the method, and the copy in TCRdb shows in-frame clones only, minus some. Clone size and the V and J calls come from that table; the DNA yielded D and trimming. The sample has about 220,000 clones, about 79% seen once; the top ten hold around 3.4%.

The sample taken for sequencing was PBMCs or T cells enriched from blood (not recorded which). The origin of this receptor is a woman aged 55 to 70 who had recovered from COVID-19. The V gene is TRBV12-5, the J gene TRBJ2-1; 14 bases map to TRBD2. CDR3 in DNA: TGTGCTAGTGGTTTGGACACTCAAGGACTAGCGGGAGGACAGTTCTTC. Residues: CASGLDTQGLAGGQFF. The full variable domain, its missing parts supplied by reference TRBV12-5 and TRBJ2-1, is DARVTQTPRHKVTEMGQEVTMRCQPILGHNTVFWYRQTMMQGLELLAYFRNRAPLDDSGMPKDRFSAEMPDATLATLKIQPSEPRDSAVYFCASGLDTQGLAGGQFFGPGTRLTVL.